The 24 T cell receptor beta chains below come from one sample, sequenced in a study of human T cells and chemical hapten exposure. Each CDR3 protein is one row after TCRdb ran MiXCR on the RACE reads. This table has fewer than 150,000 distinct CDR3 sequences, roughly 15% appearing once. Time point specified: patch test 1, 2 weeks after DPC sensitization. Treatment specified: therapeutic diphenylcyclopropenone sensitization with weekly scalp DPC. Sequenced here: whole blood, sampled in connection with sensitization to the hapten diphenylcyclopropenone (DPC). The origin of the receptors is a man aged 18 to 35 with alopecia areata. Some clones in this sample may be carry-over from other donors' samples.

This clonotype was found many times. The CDR3 region has the DNA TGTGCCAGCAGCCGATCTGGACAGCCCTACGAGCAGTACTTC. Protein product: CASSRSGQPYEQYF. The rearrangement uses TRBV7-3 and TRBJ2-7; D may be TRBD1 (6 bases). This CDR3 comprises 14 residues. Per the germline V gene, CDR1 is SGHTA and CDR2 is FQGTGA. Trimming pared 5 bases from V and 2 bases from J, leaving 13 bases between.

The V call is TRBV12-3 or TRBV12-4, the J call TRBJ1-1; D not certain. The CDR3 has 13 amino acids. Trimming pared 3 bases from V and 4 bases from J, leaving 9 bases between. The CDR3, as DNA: TGTGCCAGCAGTTTCATGGTCGGCACTGAAGCTTTCTTT. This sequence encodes CASSFMVGTEAFF.

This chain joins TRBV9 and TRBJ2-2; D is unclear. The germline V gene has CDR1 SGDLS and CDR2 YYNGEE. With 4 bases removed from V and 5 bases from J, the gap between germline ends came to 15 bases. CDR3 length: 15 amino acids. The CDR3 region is CASSLRTRGTGELFF. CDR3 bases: TGTGCCAGCAGCCTCAGGACCAGAGGTACCGGGGAGCTGTTTTTT.

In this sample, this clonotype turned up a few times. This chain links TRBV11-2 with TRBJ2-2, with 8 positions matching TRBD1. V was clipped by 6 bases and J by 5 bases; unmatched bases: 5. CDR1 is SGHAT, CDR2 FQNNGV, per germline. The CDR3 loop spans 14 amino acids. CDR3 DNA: TGTGCCAGCAGGAGGACAGGGTTAACCGGGGAGCTGTTTTTT. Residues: CASRRTGLTGELFF.

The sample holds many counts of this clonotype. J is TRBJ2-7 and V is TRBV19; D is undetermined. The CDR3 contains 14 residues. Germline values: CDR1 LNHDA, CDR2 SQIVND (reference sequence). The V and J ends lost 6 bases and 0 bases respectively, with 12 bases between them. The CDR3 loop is CASSRGPVSYEQYF. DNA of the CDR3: TGTGCCAGTAGCCGTGGGCCAGTCTCCTACGAGCAGTACTTC.

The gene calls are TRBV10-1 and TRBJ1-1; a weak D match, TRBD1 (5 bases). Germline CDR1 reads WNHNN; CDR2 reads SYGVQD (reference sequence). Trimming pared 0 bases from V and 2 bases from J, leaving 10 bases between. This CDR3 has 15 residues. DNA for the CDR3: TGCGCCAGCAGTGAGTCGGGGGTTGGCAACACTGAAGCTTTCTTT. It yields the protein CASSESGVGNTEAFF.

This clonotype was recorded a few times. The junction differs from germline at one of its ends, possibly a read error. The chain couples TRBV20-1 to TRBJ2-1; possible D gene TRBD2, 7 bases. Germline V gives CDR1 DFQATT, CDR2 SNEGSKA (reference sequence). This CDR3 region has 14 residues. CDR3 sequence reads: CSARDPRLGGGQIF. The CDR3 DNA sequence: TGCAGTGCTAGAGATCCTCGGCTGGGCGGGGGACAAATTTTC.

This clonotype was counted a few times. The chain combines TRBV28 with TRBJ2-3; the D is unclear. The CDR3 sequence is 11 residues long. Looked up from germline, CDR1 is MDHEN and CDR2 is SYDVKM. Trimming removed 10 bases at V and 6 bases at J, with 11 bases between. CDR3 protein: CANGAGDTQYF. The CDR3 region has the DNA TGTGCCAACGGCGCCGGTGATACGCAGTATTTT.

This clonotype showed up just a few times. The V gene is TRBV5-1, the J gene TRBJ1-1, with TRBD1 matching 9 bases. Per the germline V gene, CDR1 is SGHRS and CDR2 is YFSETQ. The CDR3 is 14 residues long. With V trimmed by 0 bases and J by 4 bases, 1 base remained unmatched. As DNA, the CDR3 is TGCGCCAGCAGCTTGGCGACAGGGGGCACTGAAGCTTTCTTT. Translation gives CASSLATGGTEAFF.

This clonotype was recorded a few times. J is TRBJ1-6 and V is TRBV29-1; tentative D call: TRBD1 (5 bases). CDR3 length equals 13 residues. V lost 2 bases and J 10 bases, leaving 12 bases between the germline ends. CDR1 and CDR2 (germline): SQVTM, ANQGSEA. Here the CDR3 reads CSVETGTGSPLHF. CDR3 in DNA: TGCAGCGTTGAAACCGGGACCGGGTCACCCCTCCACTTT.

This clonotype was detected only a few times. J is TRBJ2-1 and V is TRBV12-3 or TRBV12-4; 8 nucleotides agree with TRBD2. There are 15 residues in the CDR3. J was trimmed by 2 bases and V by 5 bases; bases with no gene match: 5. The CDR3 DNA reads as TGTGCCAGCAGTCCCCCGGGGGGGCCCTACAATGAGCAGTTCTTC. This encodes CASSPPGGPYNEQFF.

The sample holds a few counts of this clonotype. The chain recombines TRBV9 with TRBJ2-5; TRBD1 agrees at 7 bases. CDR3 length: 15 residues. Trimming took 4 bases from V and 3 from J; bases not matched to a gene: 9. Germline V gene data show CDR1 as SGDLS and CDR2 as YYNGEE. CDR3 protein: CASSIRTGREETQYF. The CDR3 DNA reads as TGTGCCAGCAGCATCCGGACAGGCCGGGAAGAGACCCAGTACTTC.

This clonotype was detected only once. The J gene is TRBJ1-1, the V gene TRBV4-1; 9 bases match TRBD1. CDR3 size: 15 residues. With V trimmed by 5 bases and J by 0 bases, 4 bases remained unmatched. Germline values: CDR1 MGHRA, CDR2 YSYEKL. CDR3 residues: CASSKGQGMNTEAFF. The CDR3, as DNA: TGCGCCAGCAGCAAAGGACAGGGGATGAACACTGAAGCTTTCTTT.

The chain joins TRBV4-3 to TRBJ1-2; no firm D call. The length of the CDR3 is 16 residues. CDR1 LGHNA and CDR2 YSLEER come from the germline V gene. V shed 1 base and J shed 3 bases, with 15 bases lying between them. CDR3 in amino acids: CASSQAPRLDDYGYTF. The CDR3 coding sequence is TGCGCCAGCAGCCAAGCGCCAAGGTTGGACGACTATGGCTACACCTTC.

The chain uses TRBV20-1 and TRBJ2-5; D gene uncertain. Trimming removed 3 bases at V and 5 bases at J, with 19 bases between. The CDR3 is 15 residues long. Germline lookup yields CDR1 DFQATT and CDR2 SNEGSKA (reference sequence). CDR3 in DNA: TGCAGTGCTAGTCGGCGGATGGGGTTTATGGAGACCCAGTACTTC. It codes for CSASRRMGFMETQYF.

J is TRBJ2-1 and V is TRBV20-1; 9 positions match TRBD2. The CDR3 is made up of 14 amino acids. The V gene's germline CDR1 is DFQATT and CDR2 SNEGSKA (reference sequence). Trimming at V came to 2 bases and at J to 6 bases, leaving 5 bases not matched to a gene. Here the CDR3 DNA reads TGCAGTGCTAGACTAGCGGGGATCACCAATGAGCAGTTCTTC. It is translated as CSARLAGITNEQFF.

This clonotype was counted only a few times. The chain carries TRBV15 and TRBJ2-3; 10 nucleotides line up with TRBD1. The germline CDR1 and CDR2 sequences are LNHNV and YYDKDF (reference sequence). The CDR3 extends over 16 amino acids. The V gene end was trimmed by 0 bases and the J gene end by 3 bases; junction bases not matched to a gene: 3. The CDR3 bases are TGTGCCACCAGCAGAGATAGACAGGGGGCAACAGATACGCAGTATTTT. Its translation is CATSRDRQGATDTQYF.

CDR3 DNA: TGCGCCAGCAGCGAGGGGACAGACGAGCAGTACTTC. It specifies CASSEGTDEQYF. The gene calls are TRBV5-1 and TRBJ2-7, with 7 bases identical to TRBD1. Germline CDR1 and CDR2: SGHRS and YFSETQ. There are 12 residues in the CDR3. Trimming at V came to 4 bases and at J to 5 bases, leaving 3 bases not matched to a gene.

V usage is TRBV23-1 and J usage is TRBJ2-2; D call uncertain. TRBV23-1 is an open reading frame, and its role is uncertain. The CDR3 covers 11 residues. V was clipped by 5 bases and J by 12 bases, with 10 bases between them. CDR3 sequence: CASSKAEKLFF. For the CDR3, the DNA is TGCGCCAGCAGTAAGGCGGAGAAGCTGTTTTTT.

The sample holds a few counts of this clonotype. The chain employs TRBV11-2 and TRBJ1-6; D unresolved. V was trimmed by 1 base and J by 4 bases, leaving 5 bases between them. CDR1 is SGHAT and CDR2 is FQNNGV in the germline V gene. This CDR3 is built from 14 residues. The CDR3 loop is CASSLALYNSPLHF. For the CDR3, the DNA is TGTGCCAGCAGCTTAGCCCTATATAATTCACCCCTCCACTTT.

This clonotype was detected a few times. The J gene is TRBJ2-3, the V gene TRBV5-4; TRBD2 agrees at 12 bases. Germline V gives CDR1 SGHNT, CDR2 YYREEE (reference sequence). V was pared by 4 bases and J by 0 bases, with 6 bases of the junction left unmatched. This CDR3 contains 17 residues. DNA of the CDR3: TGTGCCAGCAGCAAGCCGACTAGCGGGGGAAGCACAGATACGCAGTATTTT. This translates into CASSKPTSGGSTDTQYF.

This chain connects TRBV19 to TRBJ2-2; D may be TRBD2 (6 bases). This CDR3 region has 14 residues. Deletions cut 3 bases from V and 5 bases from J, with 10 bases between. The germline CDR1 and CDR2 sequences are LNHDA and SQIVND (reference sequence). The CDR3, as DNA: TGTGCCAGTAGTATGACGGGGGATACCGGGGAGCTGTTTTTT. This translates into CASSMTGDTGELFF.

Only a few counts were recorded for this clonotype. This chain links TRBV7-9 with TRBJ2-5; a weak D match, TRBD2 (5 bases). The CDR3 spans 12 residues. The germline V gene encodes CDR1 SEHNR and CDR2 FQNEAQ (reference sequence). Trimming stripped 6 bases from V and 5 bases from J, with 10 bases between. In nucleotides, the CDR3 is TGTGCCAGCAGGGACGGGGTTGAGACCCAGTACTTC. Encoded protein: CASRDGVETQYF.

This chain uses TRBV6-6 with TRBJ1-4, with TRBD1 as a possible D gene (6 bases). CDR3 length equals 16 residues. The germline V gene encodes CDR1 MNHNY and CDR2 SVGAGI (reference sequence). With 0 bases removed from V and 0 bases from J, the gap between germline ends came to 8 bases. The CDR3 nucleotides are TGTGCCAGCAGTTACTCGACAGGATCAACTAATGAAAAACTGTTTTTT. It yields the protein CASSYSTGSTNEKLFF.